Presented here are 4 T cell receptor beta chains from one specimen sequenced in a study of T-cell reconstitution after alpha-beta-depleted transplantation in children. Library preparation (for TCRbeta) was performed with unique molecular identifiers. Using its own MiXCR run on the PCR reads, TCRdb lists one record per CDR3 protein. The table shows around 450,000 distinct CDR3 sequences, with about 10% occurring only once. Sequencing was performed on PBMCs, taken before TCRalphabeta/CD19-depleted stem cell transplant. The receptors originated from a child aged 2 to 15 with inherited bone marrow failure, due to receive a stem cell transplant.

At least ten counts were recorded for this clonotype. The chain links TRBV19 to TRBJ2-7, with D maybe TRBD1 (6 bases). V gave up 0 bases and J gave up 3 bases, with 12 bases separating them. There are 15 residues in the CDR3. Germline V gives CDR1 LNHDA, CDR2 SQIVND (reference sequence). In DNA form, the CDR3 reads TGTGCCAGTAGTATAGATCAGACAGGAGGCTACGAGCAGTACTTC. Residues: CASSIDQTGGYEQYF.

This clonotype occurred many times. This chain joins TRBV11-2 and TRBJ2-7; TRBD2 matches at 10 bases. The CDR3 is made up of 15 amino acids. J lost 3 bases, V lost 2 bases, and 4 bases had no gene match. Germline-derived CDR1 and CDR2 are SGHAT and FQNNGV. CDR3 sequence reads: CASSLSSSGSYEQYF. CDR3 coding DNA: TGTGCCAGCAGCTTAAGCTCTAGCGGGAGCTACGAGCAGTACTTC. Together with reference TRBV11-2 and TRBJ2-7, the CDR3 gives the full variable domain: EAGVAQSPRYKIIEKRQSVAFWCNPISGHATLYWYQQILGQGPKLLIQFQNNGVVDDSQLPKDRFSAERLKGVDSTLKIQPAKLEDSAVYLCASSLSSSGSYEQYFGPGTRLTVT.

The V and J genes are TRBV4-3 and TRBJ2-1; 9 bases agree with TRBD2. This CDR3 is 17 amino acids long. Germline V gene data show CDR1 as LGHNA and CDR2 as YSLEER. The junction had 11 bases not matched to a gene; V was cut back by 5 bases and J by 3 bases. In DNA form, the CDR3 reads TGCGCCAGCAGCAGTTCTCCGGGACTAGCACACTACAATGAGCAGTTCTTC. Its translation is CASSSSPGLAHYNEQFF.

The sample holds one count of this clonotype. A much larger clonotype is one base distant, so this may be a read error. Here the CDR3 omits its conserved ending phenylalanine or tryptophan, so a read error is the likely source. V gene TRBV7-2 combines with J gene TRBJ2-5, with D unresolved. Per the germline V gene, CDR1 is SGHTA and CDR2 is FQGNSA. The CDR3 length is 17 residues. V lost 1 base to trimming and J lost 1 base, with 16 bases between them. The CDR3 is CASSLEPMLVTQETQYL. CDR3 in DNA: TGTGCCAGCAGCTTAGAGCCCATGCTAGTGACCCAAGAGACCCAGTACTTA.